Listed here are 22 T cell receptor beta chains from one sample, sequenced in a study of T cell changes during pregnancy in multiple sclerosis. The table came from immunoSEQ multiplex PCR; TCRdb's copy has only in-frame clones and leaves some out. This sample has about 44,000 clones; roughly nine tenths occur once, and the top ten carry over 1%. Specimen: CD4+ T cells from peripheral blood mononuclear cells, collected after pregnancy. The receptors originated from a female donor with multiple sclerosis, enrolled in a pregnancy study.

The rearrangement uses TRBV7-2 and TRBJ1-1, with D possibly TRBD1 on 5 matching bases. Trimming left V 5 bases short and J 3 bases short, with 10 bases between. The CDR3 runs to 13 residues. Germline V CDR1 and CDR2: SGHTA, FQGNSA. The DNA for the CDR3 is TGTGCCAGCAGCACACAGGCGCACACTGAAGCTTTCTTT. It translates to CASSTQAHTEAFF.

V and J are TRBV27 and TRBJ1-5; D not resolved. The CDR3 sequence is 12 residues long. The germline V gene has CDR1 MNHEY and CDR2 SMNVEV (reference sequence). The V end lost 5 bases, the J end lost 4 bases, and 6 bases lay between the germline ends. This CDR3 reads CASSAGNQPQHF. The CDR3 bases are TGTGCCAGCAGTGCCGGGAATCAGCCCCAGCATTTT.

The chain carries TRBV5-4 and TRBJ2-7, with 7 bases identical to TRBD2. Looked up from germline, CDR1 is SGHNT and CDR2 is YYREEE (reference sequence). V lost 5 bases and J lost 5; bases outside the gene matches: 13. The CDR3 is 15 amino acids. The CDR3 DNA is TGTGCCAGCAGTGCCCCCGAGGGAGGGAACGACGAGCAGTACTTC. It encodes CASSAPEGGNDEQYF.

This chain uses TRBV5-1 with TRBJ2-7; TRBD1 agrees at 7 bases. Germline CDR1 SGHRS, CDR2 YFSETQ. J lost 3 bases, V lost 4 bases, and 4 bases had no gene match. There are 13 residues in the CDR3. The CDR3 spells CASSETGDYEQYF. CDR3 DNA: TGCGCCAGCAGCGAAACAGGGGACTACGAGCAGTACTTC.

V gene TRBV6-5 combines with J gene TRBJ1-1; D is possibly TRBD1 (6 bases). The CDR3 is made up of 15 amino acids. CDR1 is MNHEY, CDR2 SVGAGI, per germline. V lost 6 bases and J lost 5, with 19 bases in between. The CDR3 region is CASRKIRGDRTEAFF. The CDR3 nucleotides are TGTGCCAGCAGAAAAATCAGGGGCGACCGGACTGAAGCTTTCTTT.

This chain links TRBV10-3 with TRBJ1-2, with a possible D match to TRBD1 (5 bases). CDR3 length: 13 residues. Germline CDR1 and CDR2: ENHRY and SYGVKD. V was cut by 3 bases and J by 4 bases, with 9 bases left in between. The CDR3: CAISEPDSYGYTF. CDR3 bases: TGTGCCATCAGTGAACCTGACAGCTATGGCTACACCTTC.

The chain joins TRBV19 to TRBJ1-2; D unclear. This CDR3 spans 13 amino acids. V was shortened by 3 bases and J by 8 bases, with 13 bases between the two germline ends. Germline CDR1 is LNHDA and CDR2 is SQIVND (reference sequence). The CDR3 coding sequence is TGTGCCAGTAGTATGGCGGCTGGAGGAGGCTACACCTTC. Protein product: CASSMAAGGGYTF.

The rearrangement links TRBV19 to TRBJ2-1, with D tentatively TRBD2 (5 bases). V was shortened by 4 bases and J by 2 bases, with 6 bases between the two germline ends. The CDR3 extends over 13 amino acids. Germline loops: CDR1 LNHDA, CDR2 SQIVND (reference sequence). This CDR3 reads CASSTGTYNEQFF. The CDR3 nucleotides read TGTGCCAGTAGTACCGGGACCTACAATGAGCAGTTCTTC. The entire variable domain, with the rest obtained from reference TRBV19 and TRBJ2-1, is as follows: DGGITQSPKYLFRKEGQNVTLSCEQNLNHDAMYWYRQDPGQGLRLIYYSQIVNDFQKGDIAEGYSVSREKKESFPLTVTSAQKNPTAFYLCASSTGTYNEQFFGPGTRLTVL.

By share, this clone counts as medium-sized. This chain's CDR3 is CASSPGQGITYGYTF. Written as DNA, the CDR3 is TGCGCCAGCAGCCCGGGACAGGGGATTACATATGGCTACACCTTC. V gene TRBV5-1 combines with J gene TRBJ1-2, with 10 bases aligning to TRBD1. Germline-derived CDR1 and CDR2 are SGHRS and YFSETQ. Trimming cost V 4 bases and J 5 bases; bases outside gene matches: 8. The CDR3 consists of 15 residues.

This clone came up once. V and J are TRBV6-5 and TRBJ2-3, with D possibly TRBD1 on 5 matching bases. In germline, CDR1 is MNHEY, CDR2 SVGAGI. The CDR3 spans 14 residues. V was trimmed by 6 bases and J by 3 bases, leaving 13 bases between them. The CDR3 DNA is TGTGCCAGCAGCCCCTCAGGGCTGACAGATACGCAGTATTTT. It is translated as CASSPSGLTDTQYF.

The chain employs TRBV28 and TRBJ2-7; 16 bases agree with TRBD2. The trim removed 4 bases at V and 4 bases at J, leaving 7 bases unmatched. This CDR3 is built from 17 residues. CDR1 and CDR2 from the germline V gene are MDHEN and SYDVKM. The CDR3 sequence: CASSSRGLAGGRYEQYF. In DNA form, the CDR3 reads TGTGCCAGCAGTTCTAGGGGACTAGCGGGAGGGCGGTACGAGCAGTACTTC. The complete variable domain, with remaining parts taken from reference TRBV28 and TRBJ2-7, reads DVKVTQSSRYLVKRTGEKVFLECVQDMDHENMFWYRQDPGLGLRLIYFSYDVKMKEKGDIPEGYSVSREKKERFSLILESASTNQTSMYLCASSSRGLAGGRYEQYFGPGTRLTVT.

The chain couples TRBV19 to TRBJ2-1; 7 bases line up with TRBD2. CDR3 length: 15 residues. V was clipped by 3 bases and J by 12 bases; unmatched bases: 14. Looked up from germline, CDR1 is LNHDA and CDR2 is SQIVND (reference sequence). The CDR3 DNA sequence: TGTGCCAGTAGTATTGGGGGAGGGAGGGCCCCGGGGCAGTTCTTC. Protein sequence: CASSIGGGRAPGQFF. Variable domain in full (rest from reference TRBV19 and TRBJ2-1): DGGITQSPKYLFRKEGQNVTLSCEQNLNHDAMYWYRQDPGQGLRLIYYSQIVNDFQKGDIAEGYSVSREKKESFPLTVTSAQKNPTAFYLCASSIGGGRAPGQFFGPGTRLTVL.

V and J are TRBV10-2 and TRBJ2-1, with TRBD1 matching 10 bases. Looked up from germline, CDR1 is WSHSY and CDR2 is SAAADI. V was clipped by 6 bases and J by 15 bases; unmatched bases: 14. This CDR3 has 14 residues. This chain's CDR3 is CASRGTGDLHRRFF. As DNA, the CDR3 is TGCGCCAGCAGAGGGACAGGGGACCTCCACCGACGGTTCTTC.

The chain recombines TRBV11-2 with TRBJ2-1, with no clear D. The CDR3 has 16 residues. V lost 2 bases and J 4 bases, leaving 15 bases between the germline ends. Per the germline V gene, CDR1 is SGHAT and CDR2 is FQNNGV. CDR3 coding DNA: TGTGCCAGCAGCTTAATTCACGCCTCCACTTACAATGAGCAGTTCTTC. Its translation is CASSLIHASTYNEQFF.

The chain recombines TRBV19 with TRBJ2-2; tentative D call: TRBD1 (6 bases). This CDR3 is 15 amino acids long. From germline, CDR1 is LNHDA and CDR2 SQIVND (reference sequence). V was cut by 5 bases and J by 3 bases, with 13 bases left in between. CDR3 sequence: CASSVSGADTGELFF. The CDR3 bases are TGTGCCAGTAGTGTATCAGGGGCCGACACCGGGGAGCTGTTTTTT.

The chain combines TRBV5-6 with TRBJ1-3, with 10 positions matching TRBD1. V trimming: 4 bases; J trimming: 4 bases; junction bases outside the gene matches: 8. Germline loops: CDR1 SGHDT, CDR2 YYEEEE. The CDR3 runs to 16 residues. As DNA, the CDR3 is TGTGCCAGCAGCAGGGACAGGGGATTGACGGGAAACACCATATATTTT. It encodes CASSRDRGLTGNTIYF.

As DNA, the CDR3 is TGTGCCAGCAGCTTGGGACAGCGTAATGAAAAACTGTTTTTT. This gives the protein CASSLGQRNEKLFF. This chain uses TRBV5-6 with TRBJ1-4; D is possibly TRBD1 (5 bases). In germline, CDR1 is SGHDT, CDR2 YYEEEE. The CDR3 is made up of 14 amino acids. The ends were cut back, 0 bases at V and 4 bases at J, with 7 bases in the middle.

The V and J genes are TRBV10-3 and TRBJ1-5; 7 bases align to TRBD1. Germline V gene data show CDR1 as ENHRY and CDR2 as SYGVKD. V was pared by 5 bases and J by 3 bases, with 7 bases of the junction left unmatched. The length of the CDR3 is 15 residues. The CDR3 region is CAISSAGGLNQPQHF. CDR3 coding DNA: TGTGCCATCAGTTCGGCAGGGGGTCTCAATCAGCCCCAGCATTTT.

This clone was observed a single time. This chain links TRBV6-6 with TRBJ1-5; unclear D gene. Germline CDR1 is MNHNY and CDR2 is SVGAGI (reference sequence). V lost 6 bases to trimming and J lost 0 bases, with 6 bases between them. CDR3 length: 13 residues. The CDR3 nucleotides are TGTGCCAGCAGCAGGCGTAGCAATCAGCCCCAGCATTTT. Protein product: CASSRRSNQPQHF.

The V call is TRBV19, the J call TRBJ2-1; D is perhaps TRBD2 (6 bases). Germline-derived CDR1 and CDR2 are LNHDA and SQIVND (reference sequence). The V gene lost 2 bases and the J gene lost 3 bases, with 17 bases spanning the gap. The CDR3 totals 17 residues. The CDR3: CASSISSDGSVYNEQFF. The CDR3 nucleotides are TGTGCCAGTAGTATATCCTCGGACGGGAGCGTCTACAATGAGCAGTTCTTC.

The V gene is TRBV7-8, the J gene TRBJ2-7, with 7 bases identical to TRBD1. Per germline, CDR1 SGHVS and CDR2 FQNEAQ. The ends lost 3 bases at V and 2 bases at J; junction bases unmatched: 1. The CDR3 spans 13 residues. CDR3 loop: CASSLGQPYEQYF. CDR3 DNA sequence: TGTGCCAGCAGCTTGGGACAGCCCTACGAGCAGTACTTC.

The chain has TRBV6-4 and TRBJ2-1; 12 bases are a match to TRBD2. Trimming at V came to 7 bases and at J to 0 bases, leaving 4 bases not matched to a gene. This CDR3 spans 16 amino acids. CDR1 MRHNA and CDR2 SNTAGT come from the germline V gene. The CDR3 DNA follows: TGTGCCAGCACCACGGGACTAGCGGGCTCCTACAATGAGCAGTTCTTC. Translation: CASTTGLAGSYNEQFF.